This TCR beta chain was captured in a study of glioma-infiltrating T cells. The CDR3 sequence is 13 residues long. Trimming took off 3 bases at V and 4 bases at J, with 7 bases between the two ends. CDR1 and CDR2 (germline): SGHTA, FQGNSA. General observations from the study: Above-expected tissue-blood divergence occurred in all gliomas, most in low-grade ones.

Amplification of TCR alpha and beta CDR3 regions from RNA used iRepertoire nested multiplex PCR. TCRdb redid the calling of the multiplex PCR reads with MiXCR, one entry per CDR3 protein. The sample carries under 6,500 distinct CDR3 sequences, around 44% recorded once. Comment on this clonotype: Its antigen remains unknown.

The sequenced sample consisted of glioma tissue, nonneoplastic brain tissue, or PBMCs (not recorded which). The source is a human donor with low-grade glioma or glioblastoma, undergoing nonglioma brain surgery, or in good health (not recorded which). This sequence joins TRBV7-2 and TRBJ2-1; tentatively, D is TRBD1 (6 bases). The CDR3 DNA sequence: TGTGCCAGCAGCTTTACAGGGTACAATGAGCAGTTCTTC. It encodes CASSFTGYNEQFF. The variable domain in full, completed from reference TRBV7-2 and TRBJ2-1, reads GAGVSQSPSNKVTEKGKDVELRCDPISGHTALYWYRQSLGQGLEFLIYFQGNSAPDKSGLPSDRFSAERTGGSVSTLTIQRTQQEDSAVYLCASSFTGYNEQFFGPGTRLTVL.